The 2 T cell receptor beta chains below all came from one sample that was sequenced in a study of technical replicates of blood from several donors. Some clones are missing from TCRdb's copy, which holds only in-frame ones; the method was immunoSEQ multiplex PCR. The sample lists more than 90,000 clones; over 95% were seen once. The sample comprised T cells isolated from PBMCs. The receptor source for this set is a human donor in good health.

The gene calls are TRBV25-1 and TRBJ2-2; TRBD2 matches 10 bases. The CDR3 covers 15 residues. Trimming at V came to 3 bases and at J to 6 bases, leaving 4 bases not matched to a gene. CDR1 is MGHDK and CDR2 is SYGVNS in the germline V gene. The CDR3 DNA follows: TGTGCCAGCAGTGAGGGACTAGCGTTCGCCGGGGAGCTGTTTTTT. This gives the protein CASSEGLAFAGELFF.

This sequence joins TRBV5-1 and TRBJ2-7, with 7 bases lining up with TRBD1. Germline assignment: CDR1 SGHRS and CDR2 YFSETQ. This CDR3 is built from 15 residues. The V and J ends lost 2 bases and 1 base, in that order; junction bases with no gene match: 6. DNA for the CDR3: TGCGCCAGCAGCTTAACCCGGGACAGTTCCTACGAGCAGTACTTC. Translating gives CASSLTRDSSYEQYF.